This T cell receptor beta chain was recorded in a study of blood T cell repertoires in COVID-19. Per the authors' pipeline: Using reference gene primer amplification, nucleated cell counts were estimated. Produced via immunoSEQ multiplex PCR; TCRdb's table is partial and in-frame only. The V and J calls and clone size were taken over from that table, and D and trimming were inferred from the DNA. The sample carries approximately 200,000 clones, 90% recorded once. In Seattle, patients joined the study during active infection and were tracked longitudinally. This CDR3 is 14 amino acids long. The germline V gene encodes CDR1 KGHSH and CDR2 LQKENI. V was pared by 3 bases and J by 5 bases, with 14 bases between.

The chain links TRBV18 to TRBJ2-7; a weak D match, TRBD2 (6 bases). This TCR came from a young man with COVID-19, enrolled during active disease. Sequenced sample: peripheral blood. This chain's CDR3 is CASSPGGWDHEQYF. DNA for the CDR3: TGTGCCAGCTCACCGGGAGGCTGGGACCACGAGCAGTACTTC.